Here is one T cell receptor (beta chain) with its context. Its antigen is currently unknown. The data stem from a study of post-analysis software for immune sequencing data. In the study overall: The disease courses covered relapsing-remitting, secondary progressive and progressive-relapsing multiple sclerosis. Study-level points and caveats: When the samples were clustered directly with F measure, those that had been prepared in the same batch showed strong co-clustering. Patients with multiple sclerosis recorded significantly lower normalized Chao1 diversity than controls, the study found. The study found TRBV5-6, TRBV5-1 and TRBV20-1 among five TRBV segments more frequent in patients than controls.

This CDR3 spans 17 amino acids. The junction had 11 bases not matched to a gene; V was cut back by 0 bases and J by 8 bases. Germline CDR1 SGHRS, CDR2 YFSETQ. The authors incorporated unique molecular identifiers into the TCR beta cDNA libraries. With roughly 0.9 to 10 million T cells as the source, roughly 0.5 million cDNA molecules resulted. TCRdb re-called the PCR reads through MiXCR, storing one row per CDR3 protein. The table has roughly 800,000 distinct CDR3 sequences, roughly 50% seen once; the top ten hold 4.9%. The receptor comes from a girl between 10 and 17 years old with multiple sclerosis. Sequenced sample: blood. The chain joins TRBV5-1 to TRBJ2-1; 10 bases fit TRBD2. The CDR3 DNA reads TGCGCCAGCAGCTTGGAGTCTAGCGGGAGAGGGTACGATGAGCAGTTCTTC. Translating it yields CASSLESSGRGYDEQFF.